This T cell receptor beta chain was sequenced during a study of tumour-infiltrating T cells in Burkitt lymphoma. Study at large: The Burkitt lymphoma cohort spanned all epidemiological subtypes. Overall and progression-free survival were predicted by productive clonality. General study findings and limits: Many Burkitt lymphoma patients shared several public clonotypes.

TCRdb's table, derived via immunoSEQ multiplex PCR, lists solely in-frame clones and lacks some. The table lists around 6,600 clones, over 75% of them singletons. Germline values: CDR1 SEHNR, CDR2 FQNEAQ (reference sequence). The CDR3 has 15 amino acids. J gave up 6 bases and V 1 base, and 4 bases lay outside the gene matches. This clone turned up a few times. Its antigen is currently unknown. Additional DNA sequences in this sample encode the identical CDR3. The sample comprised tumor tissue. The chain carries TRBV7-9 and TRBJ1-2; TRBD1 agrees at 11 bases. The sequence derives from a human donor with Burkitt lymphoma. The CDR3 bases are TGTGCCAGCAGCTTAGGGACAGGGGGCGTAGATGGCTACACCTTC. Translation: CASSLGTGGVDGYTF.